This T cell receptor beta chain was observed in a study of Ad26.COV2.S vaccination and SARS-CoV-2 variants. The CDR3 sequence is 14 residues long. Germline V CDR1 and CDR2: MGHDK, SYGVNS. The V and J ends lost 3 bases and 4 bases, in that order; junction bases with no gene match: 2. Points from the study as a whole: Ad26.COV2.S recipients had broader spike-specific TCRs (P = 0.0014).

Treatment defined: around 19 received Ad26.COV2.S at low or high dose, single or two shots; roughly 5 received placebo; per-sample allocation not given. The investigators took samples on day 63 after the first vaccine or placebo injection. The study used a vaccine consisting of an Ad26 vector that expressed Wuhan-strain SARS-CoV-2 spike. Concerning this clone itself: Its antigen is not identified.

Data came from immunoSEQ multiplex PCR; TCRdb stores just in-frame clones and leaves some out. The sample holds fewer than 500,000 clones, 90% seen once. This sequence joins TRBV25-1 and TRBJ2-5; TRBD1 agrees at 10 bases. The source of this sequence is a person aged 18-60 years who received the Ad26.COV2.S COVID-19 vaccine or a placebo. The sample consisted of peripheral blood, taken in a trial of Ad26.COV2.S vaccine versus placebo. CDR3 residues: CASSDRTGGETQYF. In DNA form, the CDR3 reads TGTGCCAGCAGTGACAGGACAGGGGGAGAGACCCAGTACTTC. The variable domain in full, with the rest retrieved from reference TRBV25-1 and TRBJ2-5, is EADIYQTPRYLVIGTGKKITLECSQTMGHDKMYWYQQDPGMELHLIHYSYGVNSTEKGDLSSESTVSRIRTEHFPLTLESARPSHTSQYLCASSDRTGGETQYFGPGTRLLVL.